One sample yielded the 29 T cell receptor beta chains listed below, sequenced in a study of shared clonotypes between healthy human individuals. Using immunoSEQ multiplex PCR, the repertoire was profiled, and TCRdb retains in-frame clones only, with some absent. The sample yields 800,000 to 950,000 clones, about 96% seen once. As defined, naive CD8 cells were CD45RO-negative and positively selected for CCR7, with terminally differentiated effector memory CD45RA+ cells excluded. The sample was naive CD8+ T cells sorted from blood. The receptors come from a man aged 25-45 years in good health.

The sample holds one count of this clone. The chain employs TRBV27 and TRBJ2-3; maybe TRBD2 (5 bases). Germline V gives CDR1 MNHEY, CDR2 SMNVEV (reference sequence). The length of the CDR3 is 13 residues. V was clipped by 5 bases and J by 2 bases, with 8 bases between them. This CDR3 reads CASSPGYTDTQYF. The CDR3 DNA reads TGTGCCAGCAGTCCGGGATACACAGATACGCAGTATTTT.

In regard to this clone: One junction end disagrees with the germline gene, perhaps due to a read error. The CDR3 DNA reads as TGTGCCAGCAGTGTAGCGGCGTACAATGAGCAGTTCTTC. Amino acid sequence: CASSVAAYNEQFF. The rearrangement joins TRBV9 to TRBJ2-1, with D possibly TRBD2 on 6 matching bases. Germline values: CDR1 SGDLS, CDR2 YYNGEE. This CDR3 region has 13 residues.

J is TRBJ2-7 and V is TRBV4-3; unclear D gene. Per germline, CDR1 LGHNA and CDR2 YSLEER. The CDR3 covers 13 residues. V was trimmed by 0 bases and J by 2 bases, leaving 5 bases between them. The CDR3 here is CASSQEKAYEQYF. CDR3 coding DNA: TGCGCCAGCAGCCAAGAAAAGGCCTACGAGCAGTACTTC.

The chain's CDR3 is CASSSPGTGRDTEAFF. CDR3 DNA sequence: TGTGCCAGCAGCTCCCCCGGGACCGGTAGGGACACTGAAGCTTTCTTT. The V gene is TRBV7-6, the J gene TRBJ1-1; TRBD1 is a possible D gene (5 bases). V lost 4 bases to trimming and J lost 3 bases, with 18 bases between them. The CDR3 is 16 residues long. Germline-derived CDR1 and CDR2 are SGHVS and FNYEAQ. Drawing the rest from reference TRBV7-6 and TRBJ1-1, the complete variable domain is GAGVSQSPRYKVTKRGQDVALRCDPISGHVSLYWYRQALGQGPEFLTYFNYEAQQDKSGLPNDRFSAERPEGSISTLTIQRTEQRDSAMYRCASSSPGTGRDTEAFFGQGTRLTVV.

The chain couples TRBV2 to TRBJ2-1; 9 bases map to TRBD1. The CDR3 spans 16 residues. V lost 7 bases to trimming and J lost 8 bases; unmatched junction nucleotides: 15. Germline V gives CDR1 SNHLY, CDR2 FYNNEI. Here the CDR3 reads CASKDPGTGFEDEQFF. CDR3 bases: TGTGCCAGCAAGGACCCCGGGACAGGGTTTGAGGATGAGCAGTTCTTC.

The chain recombines TRBV21-1 with TRBJ2-1; whether TRBD2, the table's D call, matches the DNA was not checked. TRBV21-1 is assigned pseudogene status. The CDR3 extends over 19 amino acids. The CDR3 DNA is TGTGCCAGCAGCCCTAGCAAACTGGGTAGGTACGGGAAGGTAAATGAGCAGTTCTTC. It translates to CASSPSKLGRYGKVNEQFF.

The chain is built from TRBV28 and TRBJ2-7; D is perhaps TRBD2 (5 bases). CDR1 is MDHEN, CDR2 SYDVKM, per germline. The CDR3 contains 12 residues. V gave up 6 bases and J gave up 6 bases, with 12 bases separating them. Here the CDR3 DNA reads TGTGCCAGCAGCCCGGGGTGGGCCGAGCAGTACTTC. It codes for CASSPGWAEQYF.

V is TRBV21-1 and J is TRBJ2-7; TRBD1, the table's D call, was not compared with the DNA. TRBV21-1 corresponds to a pseudogene. The CDR3 is made up of 12 amino acids. The CDR3 protein is CASNTDSYEQYF. CDR3 in DNA: TGTGCCAGCAATACAGATTCCTACGAGCAGTACTTC.

The V and J genes are TRBV2 and TRBJ2-7, with D unclear. V dropped 8 bases and J dropped 4 bases, with 15 bases sitting between them. Germline CDR1 and CDR2: SNHLY and FYNNEI. The length of the CDR3 is 13 residues. CDR3 sequence reads: CASLGRDGYEQYF. CDR3 nucleotides: TGTGCCAGCCTAGGAAGAGACGGATACGAGCAGTACTTC.

This chain connects TRBV11-1 to TRBJ2-7, with unresolved D. The V and J ends lost 5 bases and 0 bases respectively, with 20 bases between them. In germline, CDR1 is SGHAT, CDR2 FQDESV (reference sequence). This CDR3 contains 17 residues. In DNA, the CDR3 is TGTGCCAGCAGCCCAGTGGACCAGATCCAGAGCTCCTACGAGCAGTACTTC. Residues: CASSPVDQIQSSYEQYF.

The chain recombines TRBV19 with TRBJ1-5, with D tentatively TRBD1 (5 bases). Trimming took off 6 bases at V and 0 bases at J, with 12 bases between the two ends. The CDR3 runs to 15 residues. From germline, CDR1 is LNHDA and CDR2 SQIVND (reference sequence). This CDR3 reads CASSLTEYSNQPQHF. The CDR3 DNA is TGTGCCAGTAGCTTGACAGAGTATAGCAATCAGCCCCAGCATTTT.

The J gene is TRBJ1-5, the V gene TRBV4-2; D is undetermined. The CDR3 length is 15 residues. Trimming cost V 4 bases and J 3 bases, with 13 bases left between them. Germline V gene lookup returns CDR1 LGHNA and CDR2 YNFKEQ. In nucleotides, the CDR3 is TGTGCCAGCAGCCTAGACCGGACCCTCAATCAGCCCCAGCATTTT. Its translation is CASSLDRTLNQPQHF.

The rearrangement joins TRBV27 to TRBJ2-7; D is possibly TRBD1 or TRBD2 (5 bases each). Trimming stripped 6 bases from V and 3 bases from J, with 18 bases between. This CDR3 is built from 15 residues. The germline gives CDR1 MNHEY, CDR2 SMNVEV (reference sequence). Here the CDR3 DNA reads TGTGCCAGCAGGCACCGGGACGAGGGGATCTACGAGCAGTACTTC. Its translation is CASRHRDEGIYEQYF.

The V and J genes are TRBV25-1 and TRBJ2-1, with D maybe TRBD2 (5 bases). This CDR3 contains 14 residues. Trimming cost V 3 bases and J 9 bases, with 15 bases left between them. The germline V gene encodes CDR1 MGHDK and CDR2 SYGVNS. The CDR3 coding sequence is TGTGCCAGCAGTGATCATGCGGGTATCAGTGAGCAGTTCTTC. As protein: CASSDHAGISEQFF.

V gene TRBV27 combines with J gene TRBJ2-7; 7 nucleotides line up with TRBD1. CDR1 is MNHEY, CDR2 SMNVEV, per germline (reference sequence). The CDR3 loop spans 13 amino acids. Trimming at V came to 3 bases and at J to 4 bases, leaving 3 bases not matched to a gene. CDR3 protein: CASSFVRGYEQYF. DNA for the CDR3: TGTGCCAGCAGTTTTGTCAGGGGGTACGAGCAGTACTTC.

This chain connects TRBV5-4 to TRBJ1-2; tentatively, D is TRBD1 (6 bases). Trimming left V 3 bases short and J 6 bases short, with 21 bases between. The CDR3 is made up of 16 amino acids. The germline V gene has CDR1 SGHNT and CDR2 YYREEE (reference sequence). In DNA, the CDR3 is TGTGCCAGCAGCTCCTCGTTGGGGGGGGGCGTGGATGGCTACACCTTC. It yields the protein CASSSSLGGGVDGYTF. Full variable domain (missing parts from reference TRBV5-4 and TRBJ1-2): ETGVTQSPTHLIKTRGQQVTLRCSSQSGHNTVSWYQQALGQGPQFIFQYYREEENGRGNFPPRFSGLQFPNYSSELNVNALELDDSALYLCASSSSLGGGVDGYTFGSGTRLTVV.

There are a few counts of this clone. The rearrangement links TRBV9 to TRBJ2-7; the D call may be TRBD1 or TRBD2 (5 bases each). Trimming left V 4 bases short and J 3 bases short, with 14 bases between. The CDR3 consists of 14 residues. Germline assignment: CDR1 SGDLS and CDR2 YYNGEE. The DNA of the CDR3 is TGTGCCAGCAGCCCGAGGGGCGGTGACTACGAGCAGTACTTC. Its translation: CASSPRGGDYEQYF.

This rearrangement joins TRBV13 to TRBJ2-1, with 11 bases that match TRBD2. The CDR3 is made up of 19 amino acids. The V gene end was trimmed by 4 bases and the J gene end by 2 bases; junction bases not matched to a gene: 13. From germline, CDR1 is PRHDT and CDR2 FYEKMQ (reference sequence). CDR3 sequence (DNA): TGTGCCAGCAGCTCAGAGAGCCTAGCGGGAGGTATTGCCTACAATGAGCAGTTCTTC. Translation: CASSSESLAGGIAYNEQFF.

This rearrangement joins TRBV25-1 to TRBJ2-7, with a possible D match to TRBD2 (6 bases). V gave up 3 bases and J gave up 9 bases, with 21 bases separating them. CDR1 is MGHDK, CDR2 SYGVNS, per germline. CDR3 length: 15 residues. CDR3 region: CASSDRRDPLRVQYF. DNA of the CDR3: TGTGCCAGCAGTGATAGGCGGGACCCCCTTAGGGTGCAGTACTTC.

The chain combines TRBV4-1 with TRBJ1-1; D is uncertain. Germline CDR1 is MGHRA and CDR2 is YSYEKL. The ends were cut back, 4 bases at V and 2 bases at J, with 17 bases in the middle. The CDR3 has 16 residues. CDR3 in amino acids: CASSPGINLPNTEAFF. The CDR3 coding sequence is TGCGCCAGCAGCCCGGGGATTAACCTACCCAACACTGAAGCTTTCTTT.

The J gene is TRBJ2-1, the V gene TRBV25-1, with TRBD1 identical over 7 bases. This CDR3 spans 17 amino acids. Looked up from germline, CDR1 is MGHDK and CDR2 is SYGVNS. Trimming cost V 4 bases and J 6 bases; bases outside gene matches: 15. The CDR3 DNA reads as TGTGCCAGCAGTGGTCCGGACAGGACGCGTCTTGGCAATGAGCAGTTCTTC. Translating it yields CASSGPDRTRLGNEQFF. The whole variable domain, filled in from reference TRBV25-1 and TRBJ2-1, reads EADIYQTPRYLVIGTGKKITLECSQTMGHDKMYWYQQDPGMELHLIHYSYGVNSTEKGDLSSESTVSRIRTEHFPLTLESARPSHTSQYLCASSGPDRTRLGNEQFFGPGTRLTVL.

The CDR3 sequence: CASSVLEGSEQYF. CDR3 DNA sequence: TGTGCCAGCAGCGTTCTAGAGGGTTCCGAGCAGTACTTC. The chain recombines TRBV9 with TRBJ2-7; D is perhaps TRBD2 (5 bases). The CDR3 is 13 amino acids. Trimming left V 2 bases short and J 6 bases short, with 12 bases between. The V gene's germline CDR1 is SGDLS and CDR2 YYNGEE. Combining the CDR3 with reference TRBV9 and TRBJ2-7 gives the whole variable domain DSGVTQTPKHLITATGQRVTLRCSPRSGDLSVYWYQQSLDQGLQFLIQYYNGEERAKGNILERFSAQQFPDLHSELNLSSLELGDSALYFCASSVLEGSEQYFGPGTRLTVT.

The gene calls are TRBV18 and TRBJ2-2; 12 bases are shared with TRBD2. The CDR3 runs to 22 residues. The junction had 21 bases not matched to a gene; V was cut back by 3 bases and J by 4 bases. The germline gives CDR1 KGHSH, CDR2 LQKENI. The CDR3 reads CASSPYAAPRTSGILVTGELFF. CDR3 sequence (DNA): TGTGCCAGCTCACCGTATGCCGCCCCCAGGACTAGCGGGATTCTTGTCACCGGGGAGCTGTTTTTT. Based on the CDR3 plus reference TRBV18 and TRBJ2-2, the full variable domain is NAGVMQNPRHLVRRRGQEARLRCSPMKGHSHVYWYRQLPEEGLKFMVYLQKENIIDESGMPKERFSAEFPKEGPSILRIQQVVRGDSAAYFCASSPYAAPRTSGILVTGELFFGEGSRLTVL.

About this clone: Other nucleotide sequences in the sample specify the same CDR3. The CDR3 loop is CASSYSGDNEQFF. CDR3 sequence (DNA): TGTGCCAGCAGTTACTCCGGCGACAATGAGCAGTTCTTC. The chain combines TRBV6-5 with TRBJ2-1; D not certain. The CDR3 runs 13 residues. The germline V gene encodes CDR1 MNHEY and CDR2 SVGAGI. With 0 bases removed from V and 5 bases from J, the gap between germline ends came to 5 bases.

This sequence joins TRBV7-2 and TRBJ2-3; D unresolved. The V gene lost 2 bases and the J gene lost 6 bases, with 12 bases spanning the gap. Germline V gene sequence: CDR1 SGHTA, CDR2 FQGNSA. The CDR3 is 14 residues long. Written as DNA, the CDR3 is TGTGCCAGCAGCTTAATTTCTCCCGGGGATACGCAGTATTTT. Amino acids: CASSLISPGDTQYF.

Worth noting for this clone: Other DNA sequences in the sample encode the same CDR3. The chain carries TRBV9 and TRBJ1-1; TRBD1 is a possible D gene (5 bases). CDR1 is SGDLS and CDR2 is YYNGEE in the germline V gene. The V and J ends lost 0 bases and 5 bases respectively, with 8 bases between them. This CDR3 spans 13 amino acids. CDR3 bases: TGTGCCAGCAGCGTAGGGGGGAGTACTGAAGCTTTCTTT. Amino acids: CASSVGGSTEAFF.

This clone has just one count. The V call is TRBV12-5, the J call TRBJ2-1; 10 nucleotides align to TRBD2. V lost 2 bases, J lost 6 bases, and 7 bases stayed unmatched. Per the germline V gene, CDR1 is LGHNT and CDR2 is FRNRAP. CDR3 length: 16 amino acids. This chain's CDR3 is CASGLSLAGEINEQFF. In nucleotides, the CDR3 is TGTGCTAGTGGTTTGTCTCTAGCGGGAGAGATCAATGAGCAGTTCTTC.

The chain recombines TRBV30 with TRBJ2-2; TRBD2 is a possible D gene (6 bases). The V gene lost 3 bases and the J gene lost 3 bases, with 17 bases spanning the gap. CDR1 and CDR2 (germline): GTSNPN, SVGIG (reference sequence). The CDR3 extends over 16 amino acids. The CDR3 DNA reads as TGTGCCTGGAGGCCCCCGCCGGGACTGGACACCGGGGAGCTGTTTTTT. Its translation is CAWRPPPGLDTGELFF.

This rearrangement joins TRBV12-5 to TRBJ2-1; D is possibly TRBD1 (6 bases). Germline lookup yields CDR1 LGHNT and CDR2 FRNRAP. The CDR3 runs 16 residues. The V and J ends lost 0 bases and 8 bases respectively, with 17 bases between them. Here the CDR3 reads CASGLVEDSAADEQFF. The CDR3 DNA sequence: TGTGCTAGTGGTTTGGTTGAGGACAGCGCGGCCGATGAGCAGTTCTTC.